The source of this TCR beta chain is a study of cytomegalovirus exposure and HLA in healthy donors. Primers: 60 Vbeta forward and 13 Jbeta reverse. TCRdb keeps only in-frame clones here, not all; method: immunoSEQ multiplex PCR. Of under 250,000 clones listed, more than 75% are singletons. Concerning this clone itself: The antigen is not known.

V was clipped by 5 bases and J by 4 bases, with 17 bases between them. Germline V gene data show CDR1 as LNHDA and CDR2 as SQIVND (reference sequence). CDR3 length equals 16 residues. Study conclusions and caveats: Fewer N-insertions than the approximately 700-donor mean were reportedly shown by an Asian-associated ancestry cluster in a later analysis.

The sample taken for sequencing was PBMCs. The V and J genes are TRBV19 and TRBJ1-4; a weak D match, TRBD1 (5 bases). The receptor was isolated from a human donor in good health. In DNA form, the CDR3 reads TGTGCCAGTAGTCCGCTGCCGGGACTGAGTAATGAAAAACTGTTTTTT. Translated: CASSPLPGLSNEKLFF. The full variable domain, in which reference TRBV19 and TRBJ1-4 provide the parts outside the CDR3, is DGGITQSPKYLFRKEGQNVTLSCEQNLNHDAMYWYRQDPGQGLRLIYYSQIVNDFQKGDIAEGYSVSREKKESFPLTVTSAQKNPTAFYLCASSPLPGLSNEKLFFGSGTQLSVL.